This T cell receptor (beta chain) was captured by sequencing in a study of blood T cells in healthy people across ages. This clonotype has only a few counts. Its antigen is currently unknown. Study-wide findings and caveats: The study found TCR beta diversity correlated strongly with naive T cell percentage. With age, beta diversity per million T cells declined roughly linearly, significantly by about 40.

A J-beta primer mix and a sample-barcoded 5' primer were used in a second PCR of about 6 to 12 cycles. Tagging of each cDNA molecule was performed by a template-switch adaptor with 12 random nucleotides. Each CDR3 protein is one row after TCRdb ran MiXCR on the 5' RACE reads. The data show hundreds of thousands of distinct CDR3 sequences, around 25% seen once. V lost 3 bases and J lost 5; bases outside the gene matches: 15. Germline V lookup: CDR1 DFQATT, CDR2 SNEGSKA (reference sequence). CDR3 length equals 16 residues. Separately, the same data were catalogued under a study of T cells of mothers and their children. That investigation notes: All extracted RNA went into cDNA synthesis, around 1.6 ug per 15 ul.

This TCR was sampled from a boy younger than 18 in good health. The source material was blood. The chain couples TRBV20-1 to TRBJ2-5; 7 bases are shared with TRBD2. The CDR3 is CSASRSGGGVKETQYF. The CDR3 DNA follows: TGCAGTGCTAGCCGAAGTGGTGGGGGGGTCAAGGAGACCCAGTACTTC.